The sequence of this TCR beta chain was determined in a study of cytomegalovirus exposure and HLA in healthy donors. Study-wide points: Accurate prediction of HLA-A and HLA-B alleles (for most subjects) was reportedly achieved from TCR beta sequences. The authors listed around 150 TCR beta chains as cytomegalovirus-associated.

The PCR had 60 Vbeta and 13 Jbeta primers. The table came from immunoSEQ multiplex PCR; TCRdb's copy has only in-frame clones and leaves some out. This sample has around 140,000 clones; about 83% occur once, and the top ten carry around an eighth. The CDR3 is 14 amino acids. Germline loops: CDR1 LNHDA, CDR2 SQIVND (reference sequence). Notes on this clone: What it binds is unknown. One junction end does not reproduce the germline sequence, and a read error may be involved.

What was sequenced was PBMCs. This chain links TRBV19 with TRBJ1-3; D is undetermined. The TCR comes from a man aged 35 to 55 in good health and CMV-seropositive. The CDR3 DNA reads TGTGCCAGCAGTATCCGGACTAGAGGAAACACCATATATTTT. Translated, it gives CASSIRTRGNTIYF.